Listed here is a single T cell receptor beta chain. The antigen is unknown. Profiling relied on immunoSEQ multiplex PCR, and the TCRdb table lists in-frame clones only, not all of them. The table includes some 150,000 clones, about nine tenths detected once. This sample was taken from a study of T cell responses to AZD1222 COVID-19 vaccine. Broader study findings: Baseline serology detected seropositivity in only a handful of AZD1222 recipients.

The CDR3 loop spans 14 amino acids. V was shortened by 1 base and J by 2 bases, with 11 bases between the two germline ends. Germline loops: CDR1 GTSNPN, CDR2 SVGIG (reference sequence). The material sequenced was peripheral blood, taken 28 days after the second AZD1222 dose. The TCR originated in an adult who received the AZD1222 COVID-19 vaccine. The J gene is TRBJ1-2, the V gene TRBV30; maybe TRBD1 (5 bases). The CDR3 protein is CAWSGYGGNYGYTF. Here the CDR3 DNA reads TGTGCCTGGAGTGGATACGGGGGGAACTATGGCTACACCTTC. Full variable domain (missing parts from reference TRBV30 and TRBJ1-2): SQTIHQWPATLVQPVGSPLSLECTVEGTSNPNLYWYRQAAGRGLQLLFYSVGIGQISSEVPQNLSASRPQDRQFILSSKKLLLSDSGFYLCAWSGYGGNYGYTFGSGTRLTVV.